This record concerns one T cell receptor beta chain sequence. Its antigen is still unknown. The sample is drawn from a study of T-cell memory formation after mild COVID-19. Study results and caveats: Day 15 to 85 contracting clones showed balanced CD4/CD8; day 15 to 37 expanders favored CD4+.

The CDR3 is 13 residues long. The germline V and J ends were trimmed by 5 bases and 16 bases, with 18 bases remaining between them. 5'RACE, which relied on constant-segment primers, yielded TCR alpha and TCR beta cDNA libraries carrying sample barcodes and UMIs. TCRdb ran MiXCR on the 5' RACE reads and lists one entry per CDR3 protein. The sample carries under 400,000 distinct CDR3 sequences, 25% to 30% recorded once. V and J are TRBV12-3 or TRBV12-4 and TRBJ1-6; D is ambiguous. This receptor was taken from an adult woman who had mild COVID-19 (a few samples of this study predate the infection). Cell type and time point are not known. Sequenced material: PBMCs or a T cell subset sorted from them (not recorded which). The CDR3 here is CASSPDPGFQLHF. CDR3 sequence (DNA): TGTGCCAGCAGTCCGGACCCGGGCTTCCAGCTCCACTTT.